A single sample gave rise to the 8 T cell receptor beta chains below, sequenced in a study of human T cells and chemical hapten exposure. TCRdb fed the RACE reads into MiXCR, producing one record per CDR3 protein. The table shows 75,000 to 90,000 distinct CDR3 sequences, with 7.5% to 9.5% occurring only once. Sample time point: patch test 1, 2 weeks after DPC sensitization. The treatment here: therapeutic diphenylcyclopropenone sensitization with weekly scalp DPC. The sequences come from whole blood, collected in connection with sensitization to the hapten diphenylcyclopropenone (DPC). The receptor set was obtained from a woman in her twenties or thirties with alopecia areata. Some clones in this sample may be carry-over from other donors' samples.

In this sample, this clonotype turned up many times. This chain uses TRBV29-1 with TRBJ1-6, with unresolved D. The CDR3 runs 13 residues. Per germline, CDR1 SQVTM and CDR2 ANQGSEA. V lost 7 bases, J lost 14 bases, and 21 bases lay in between. In DNA form, the CDR3 reads TGCAGCGCCCGGGCCGGGTCGTTTGGGGCCCTCCACTTT. It is translated as CSARAGSFGALHF.

This clonotype appeared a few times. The chain recombines TRBV20-1 with TRBJ1-2; D might be TRBD1 (6 bases). Trimming took off 3 bases at V and 2 bases at J, with 16 bases between the two ends. Germline V gene sequence: CDR1 DFQATT, CDR2 SNEGSKA (reference sequence). The CDR3 has 15 residues. The CDR3 DNA sequence: TGCAGTGCTAGGGCTAACTACAGGGCAAACTATGGCTACACCTTC. Residues: CSARANYRANYGYTF.

In its sample, this clonotype was seen many times. This rearrangement joins TRBV5-1 to TRBJ2-7, with 7 bases lining up with TRBD1. With V trimmed by 4 bases and J by 6 bases, 10 bases remained unmatched. This CDR3 spans 14 amino acids. Germline CDR1 and CDR2: SGHRS and YFSETQ. In nucleotides, the CDR3 is TGCGCCAGCAGCACAATACAGGGGTCGGGCGAGCAGTACTTC. The encoded protein is CASSTIQGSGEQYF.

This clonotype was detected only a few times. The V call is TRBV6-1, the J call TRBJ1-1; 7 bases agree with TRBD1. This CDR3 is 17 amino acids long. Germline V gene sequence: CDR1 MNHNS, CDR2 SASEGT. The trim removed 8 bases at V and 5 bases at J, leaving 20 bases unmatched. The DNA of the CDR3 is TGTGCCAGCGTTCAGAATTGGGGTGTCAGGGGGAGGACTGAAGCTTTCTTT. Protein sequence: CASVQNWGVRGRTEAFF.

The rearrangement joins TRBV10-2 to TRBJ2-1, with D possibly TRBD2 on 5 matching bases. V dropped 4 bases and J dropped 1 base, with 14 bases sitting between them. The CDR3 has 16 residues. Germline CDR1 WSHSY, CDR2 SAAADI. For the CDR3, the DNA is TGCGCCAGCAGTGTCTATGCGGGCGAATCCTACAATGAGCAGTTCTTC. It yields the protein CASSVYAGESYNEQFF.

This clonotype was counted at least ten times. The gene calls are TRBV7-8 and TRBJ2-2, with 11 bases lining up with TRBD1. This CDR3 comprises 17 residues. From germline, CDR1 is SGHVS and CDR2 FQNEAQ. V trimming: 2 bases; J trimming: 4 bases; junction bases outside the gene matches: 6. The CDR3 DNA is TGTGCCAGCAGCTTAATCACCGGGACAGGGGGCACCGGGGAGCTGTTTTTT. Protein sequence: CASSLITGTGGTGELFF.

This clonotype appeared many times. J is TRBJ2-7 and V is TRBV20-1; D tentatively fits TRBD1 or TRBD2 (5 bases each). Trimming took off 3 bases at V and 7 bases at J, with 16 bases between the two ends. This CDR3 region has 13 residues. CDR1 is DFQATT and CDR2 is SNEGSKA in the germline V gene (reference sequence). CDR3 amino acids: CSASSGPKGEQYF. CDR3 DNA sequence: TGCAGTGCTAGTTCGGGACCCAAGGGGGAGCAGTACTTC.

This clonotype was counted between two and nine times. V gene TRBV5-1 combines with J gene TRBJ2-1; perhaps D is TRBD1 or TRBD2 (6 bases each). Germline CDR1 and CDR2: SGHRS and YFSETQ. This CDR3 is built from 15 residues. V gave up 0 bases and J gave up 6 bases, with 13 bases separating them. CDR3 bases: TGCGCCAGCAGCTTGGAAGGGGGACTCCCCAATGAGCAGTTCTTC. This sequence encodes CASSLEGGLPNEQFF. The full variable domain, in which reference TRBV5-1 and TRBJ2-1 provide the parts outside the CDR3, is KAGVTQTPRYLIKTRGQQVTLSCSPISGHRSVSWYQQTPGQGLQFLFEYFSETQRNKGNFPGRFSGRQFSNSRSEMNVSTLELGDSALYLCASSLEGGLPNEQFFGPGTRLTVL.